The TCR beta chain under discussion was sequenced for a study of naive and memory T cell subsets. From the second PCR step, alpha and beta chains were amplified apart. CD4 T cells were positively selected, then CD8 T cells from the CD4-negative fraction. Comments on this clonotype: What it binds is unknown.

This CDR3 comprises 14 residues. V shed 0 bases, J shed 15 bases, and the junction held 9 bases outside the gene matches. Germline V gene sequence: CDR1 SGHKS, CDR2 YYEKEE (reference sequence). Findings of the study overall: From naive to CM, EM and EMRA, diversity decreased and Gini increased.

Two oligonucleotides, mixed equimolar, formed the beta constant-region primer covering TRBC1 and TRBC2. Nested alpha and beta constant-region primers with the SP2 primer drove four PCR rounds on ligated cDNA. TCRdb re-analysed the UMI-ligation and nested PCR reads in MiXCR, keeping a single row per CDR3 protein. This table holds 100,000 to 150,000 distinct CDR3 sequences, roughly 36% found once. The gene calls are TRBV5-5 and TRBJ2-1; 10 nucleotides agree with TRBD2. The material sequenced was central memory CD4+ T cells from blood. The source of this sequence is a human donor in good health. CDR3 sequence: CASSLAGASGSAFF. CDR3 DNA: TGTGCCAGCAGCTTGGCAGGGGCTAGCGGGAGTGCGTTCTTC.